Listed below are T cell receptor beta chains from one sample, sequenced in a study of shared clonotypes between healthy human individuals. Assay: immunoSEQ multiplex PCR; the TCRdb copy retains only in-frame clones and omits some. The sample yields 2.3 million or so clones, 85% to 95% seen once. Sequenced: naive CD4+ T cells from PBMCs. The receptor set was obtained from a man between 18 and 35 years old in good health. Some clones in this sample may be carry-over from other donors' samples. Both conserved end residues are part of each CDR3. D genes are given only for firm matches. Expanded clones get a size class; other rows say once, few or many, or leave the size out.

NA	NA	TRBV5-6	TRBJ2-4	CASSLPRGENIQYF	TGTGCCAGCAGCTTGCCCAGGGGTGAAAACATTCAGTACTTC
NA	NA	TRBV6-4	TRBJ2-3	CASSEQGSTQYF	TGTGCCAGCAGTGAGCAAGGCAGTACGCAGTATTTT
TRBD2	NA	TRBV5-4	TRBJ2-5	CASSLRTRQETQYF	TGTGCCAGCAGCTTGCGGACTAGACAAGAGACCCAGTACTTC
TRBD1	NA	TRBV7-6	TRBJ1-1	CASSPETGTVYTEAFF	TGTGCCAGCAGCCCGGAGACGGGGACAGTTTACACTGAAGCTTTCTTT
NA	NA	TRBV5-1	TRBJ2-7	CASSRAGSYEQYF	TGCGCCAGCAGCCGGGCGGGGTCCTACGAGCAGTACTTC
TRBD1	NA	TRBV5-1	TRBJ2-1	CASSLVGQGYNEQFF	TGCGCCAGCAGCTTGGTGGGACAGGGCTACAATGAGCAGTTCTTC
TRBD2	NA	TRBV27	TRBJ2-7	CASRSPGLAGRSYEQYF	TGTGCCAGCAGATCTCCGGGACTAGCGGGAAGATCTTACGAGCAGTACTTC
NA	NA	TRBV7-9	TRBJ2-3	CASSARLEVGTDTQYF	TGTGCCAGCAGCGCCAGACTAGAAGTCGGCACAGATACGCAGTATTTT
TRBD2	NA	TRBV4-2	TRBJ2-7	CASSQETSGDYEQYF	TGTGCCAGCAGCCAAGAAACTAGCGGAGACTACGAGCAGTACTTC
TRBD2	NA	TRBV11-3	TRBJ2-7	CASSLKGQCGRVYF	TGTGCCAGCAGCTTAAAGGGGCAATGCGGGAGGGTATACTTC
NA	NA	TRBV5-1	TRBJ1-2	CASSLAWSGASDYGYTF	TGCGCCAGCAGCTTGGCCTGGTCAGGGGCGAGTGACTATGGCTACACCTTC
NA	NA	TRBV30	TRBJ2-7	CAWISDKRESYEQYF	TGTGCCTGGATAAGCGACAAGAGGGAATCCTACGAGCAGTACTTC
TRBD1	NA	TRBV30	TRBJ1-4	CAGLGGSYEKLFF	TGTGCCGGTTTAGGGGGCTCTTATGAAAAACTGTTTTTT
NA	NA	TRBV9	TRBJ2-3	CASSLTSSSTDTQYF	TGTGCCAGCAGCCTAACTAGCTCTAGCACAGATACGCAGTATTTT
NA	NA	TRBV19	TRBJ1-2	CASSITRGSNYGYTF	TGTGCCAGTAGTATAACTAGGGGGTCGAACTATGGCTACACCTTC
TRBD2	NA	TRBV30	TRBJ2-5	CAWSVLAGGPKETQYF	TGTGCCTGGAGTGTACTAGCGGGAGGGCCAAAAGAGACCCAGTACTTC
NA	few	TRBV6-5	TRBJ1-1	CASMRVNTEAFF	TGTGCCAGCATGAGGGTTAACACTGAAGCTTTCTTT
TRBD2	NA	TRBV9	TRBJ2-3	CASSVGLAEGGTQYF	TGTGCCAGCAGCGTAGGACTAGCGGAAGGTGGTACGCAGTATTTT
NA	few	TRBV6-1	TRBJ1-5	CALRDKRNQPQHF	TGTGCCCTCCGGGACAAGAGAAATCAGCCCCAGCATTTT
NA	NA	TRBV29-1	TRBJ2-1	CSVESPRPTQYNEQFF	TGCAGCGTTGAGTCGCCTCGACCCACGCAATACAATGAGCAGTTCTTC
TRBD1	NA	TRBV5-6	TRBJ2-7	CASSWDRGYEQYF	TGTGCCAGCAGCTGGGACAGGGGCTACGAGCAGTACTTC
NA	NA	TRBV28	TRBJ2-1	CASSLLASARNEQFF	TGTGCCAGCAGTTTATTGGCTAGCGCCCGCAATGAGCAGTTCTTC
NA	NA	TRBV19	TRBJ2-1	CASSRWTAVNEQFF	TGTGCCAGTAGTCGGTGGACAGCGGTAAATGAGCAGTTCTTC
NA	NA	TRBV14	TRBJ1-2	CASSQVYKRGYTF	TGTGCCAGCAGCCAAGTATACAAACGGGGCTACACCTTC
TRBD1	NA	TRBV18	TRBJ1-3	CASSPGQGGVNTIYF	TGTGCCAGCTCACCCGGACAGGGTGGAGTAAACACCATATATTTT
NA	NA	TRBV7-2	TRBJ1-5	CASSLTRFNQPQHF	TGTGCCAGCAGCTTGACACGTTTTAATCAGCCCCAGCATTTT
TRBD1	NA	TRBV28	TRBJ1-2	CASNHGGGASNYGYTF	TGTGCCAGCAACCACGGAGGGGGCGCTTCTAACTATGGCTACACCTTC
NA	NA	TRBV11-3	TRBJ2-1	CASSQDNEQFF	TGTGCCAGCAGCCAAGACAATGAGCAGTTCTTC
TRBD2	once	TRBV11-2	TRBJ2-3	CASSLRPGLAGLVANTQYF	TGTGCCAGCAGCCTCCGTCCGGGTCTAGCGGGATTAGTTGCAAATACGCAGTATTTT
NA	NA	TRBV7-2	TRBJ2-3	CASSPDKVTDTQYF	TGTGCCAGCAGCCCCGACAAGGTCACAGATACGCAGTATTTT
NA	NA	TRBV6-5	TRBJ1-5	CASSVQGNQPQHF	TGTGCCAGCAGTGTTCAGGGTAATCAGCCCCAGCATTTT
NA	NA	TRBV5-4	TRBJ2-7	CASSLGQLSYEQYF	TGTGCCAGCAGCTTGGGGCAACTCTCCTACGAGCAGTACTTC